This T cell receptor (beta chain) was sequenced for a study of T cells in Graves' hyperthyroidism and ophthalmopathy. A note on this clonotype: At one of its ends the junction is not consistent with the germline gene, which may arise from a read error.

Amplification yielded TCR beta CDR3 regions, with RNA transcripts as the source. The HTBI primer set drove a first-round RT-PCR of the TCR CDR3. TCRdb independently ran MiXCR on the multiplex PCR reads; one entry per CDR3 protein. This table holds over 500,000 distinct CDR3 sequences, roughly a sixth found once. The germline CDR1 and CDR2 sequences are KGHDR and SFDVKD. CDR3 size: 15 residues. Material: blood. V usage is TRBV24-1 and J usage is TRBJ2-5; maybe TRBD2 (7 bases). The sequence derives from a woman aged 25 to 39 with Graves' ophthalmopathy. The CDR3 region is CATSDFGGGQEAQYF. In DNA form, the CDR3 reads TGTGCCACCAGTGATTTTGGGGGGGGACAAGAGGCCCAGTACTTC.